The 22 T cell receptor beta chains in this list originate from one sample, sequenced in a study of blood T cell repertoires in COVID-19. Assay: immunoSEQ multiplex PCR; the TCRdb copy retains only in-frame clones and omits some. The sample carries about 140,000 clones, around nine tenths recorded once. Input material: peripheral blood. These receptors all stem from a woman aged 40 to 50 with acute or convalescent COVID-19.

V gene TRBV19 combines with J gene TRBJ2-7; TRBD1 is a possible D gene (6 bases). Trimming stripped 7 bases from V and 5 bases from J, with 15 bases between. Germline CDR1 is LNHDA and CDR2 is SQIVND (reference sequence). The CDR3 has 13 residues. The CDR3 loop reads CASTRTPGDEQYF. The CDR3 DNA sequence: TGTGCCAGTACTAGGACTCCAGGGGACGAGCAGTACTTC. The full variable domain, rest sourced from reference TRBV19 and TRBJ2-7, is DGGITQSPKYLFRKEGQNVTLSCEQNLNHDAMYWYRQDPGQGLRLIYYSQIVNDFQKGDIAEGYSVSREKKESFPLTVTSAQKNPTAFYLCASTRTPGDEQYFGPGTRLTVT.

J is TRBJ2-1 and V is TRBV11-2; tentative D call: TRBD1 (5 bases). The CDR3 totals 17 residues. Trimming shortened V by 2 bases and J by 2 bases, and 16 bases separated the two germline ends. Per the germline V gene, CDR1 is SGHAT and CDR2 is FQNNGV. DNA of the CDR3: TGTGCCAGCAGCTTATATCAGGGCGCTCTCACCTACAATGAGCAGTTCTTC. This codes for CASSLYQGALTYNEQFF.

The chain employs TRBV3-1 (or the pseudogene TRBV3-2) and TRBJ2-1; 8 bases are shared with TRBD2. Germline-derived CDR1 and CDR2 are LGHDT and YNNKEL (reference sequence). V was clipped by 4 bases and J by 0 bases; unmatched bases: 5. This CDR3 has 16 amino acids. In DNA, the CDR3 is TGTGCCAGCAGCCGTCTAGCGGGCGTCTCCTACAATGAGCAGTTCTTC. Translation gives CASSRLAGVSYNEQFF.

V and J are TRBV9 and TRBJ2-1; D unclear. Trimming removed 3 bases from V and 1 base from J, with 11 bases in between. The CDR3 is 15 residues long. Looked up from germline, CDR1 is SGDLS and CDR2 is YYNGEE. The CDR3 here is CASSGPEISYNEQFF. The DNA for the CDR3 is TGTGCCAGCAGCGGGCCGGAGATATCCTACAATGAGCAGTTCTTC.

The chain uses TRBV18 and TRBJ1-5; D call uncertain. The CDR3 extends over 13 amino acids. Germline CDR1 KGHSH, CDR2 LQKENI. Deletions cut 1 base from V and 5 bases from J, with 6 bases between. The CDR3 sequence: CASSPQADQPQHF. For the CDR3, the DNA is TGTGCCAGCTCACCACAAGCCGATCAGCCCCAGCATTTT.

The chain is built from TRBV27 and TRBJ2-3, with TRBD2 identical over 15 bases. With 2 bases clipped from V and 9 bases from J, the junction kept 6 bases outside the gene matches. The CDR3 totals 16 residues. Looked up from germline, CDR1 is MNHEY and CDR2 is SMNVEV (reference sequence). CDR3 DNA sequence: TGTGCCAGCAGTTTAATGGGACTAGCGGGAGGAGGGACGCAGTATTTT. Its protein product is CASSLMGLAGGGTQYF.

This chain joins TRBV19 and TRBJ2-3; D unclear. Trimming removed 6 bases at V and 0 bases at J, with 7 bases between. CDR1 LNHDA and CDR2 SQIVND come from the germline V gene (reference sequence). The CDR3 spans 13 residues. This CDR3 is CASRLPSTDTQYF. The CDR3 region has the DNA TGTGCCAGTAGACTCCCGAGCACAGATACGCAGTATTTT.

The chain couples TRBV27 to TRBJ2-3; 7 bases match TRBD1. Looked up from germline, CDR1 is MNHEY and CDR2 is SMNVEV (reference sequence). The CDR3 is made up of 15 amino acids. Trimming at V came to 5 bases and at J to 0 bases, leaving 5 bases not matched to a gene. CDR3 in amino acids: CASSPQGVSTDTQYF. In DNA form, the CDR3 reads TGTGCCAGCAGTCCCCAGGGGGTTAGCACAGATACGCAGTATTTT.

This clone was recorded a few times. This chain links TRBV14 with TRBJ2-7, with TRBD2 matching over 7 bases. The CDR3 has 14 amino acids. Per the germline V gene, CDR1 is SGHDN and CDR2 is FVKESK. V dropped 5 bases and J dropped 4; count of bases not matched to a gene: 8. CDR3 residues: CASSGLVGDYEQYF. The CDR3 nucleotides read TGTGCCAGCAGCGGACTAGTAGGAGATTACGAGCAGTACTTC.

The chain couples TRBV4-3 to TRBJ1-4; no clear D. The CDR3 extends over 14 amino acids. Trimming stripped 2 bases from V and 0 bases from J, with 4 bases between. Germline V CDR1 and CDR2: LGHNA, YSLEER. This chain's CDR3 is CASSQTATNEKLFF. The CDR3 DNA follows: TGCGCCAGCAGCCAAACAGCAACTAATGAAAAACTGTTTTTT.

The chain joins TRBV28 to TRBJ1-2; the D gene is possibly TRBD1 (6 bases). The CDR3 is 13 amino acids. With 3 bases removed from V and 6 bases from J, the gap between germline ends came to 11 bases. Germline CDR1 reads MDHEN; CDR2 reads SYDVKM. CDR3 sequence reads: CASSLIQGHGYTF. CDR3 sequence (DNA): TGTGCCAGCAGTTTGATACAGGGCCATGGCTACACCTTC.

V usage is TRBV7-2 and J usage is TRBJ2-1, with TRBD2 matching 9 bases. The CDR3 has 16 amino acids. V dropped 1 base and J dropped 9; count of bases not matched to a gene: 10. The germline CDR1 and CDR2 sequences are SGHTA and FQGNSA. The chain's CDR3 is CASSLVGSGRGSEQFF. In DNA form, the CDR3 reads TGTGCCAGCAGCTTAGTCGGTAGCGGGAGAGGTAGTGAGCAGTTCTTC.

This chain connects TRBV30 to TRBJ1-6, with a tentative D call TRBD1 (6 bases). V was cut by 0 bases and J by 9 bases, with 15 bases left in between. This CDR3 spans 15 amino acids. Germline CDR1 reads GTSNPN; CDR2 reads SVGIG (reference sequence). CDR3 DNA: TGTGCCTGGAGTGTTCTTGCAGGGGAAGGTTCACCCCTCCACTTT. This translates into CAWSVLAGEGSPLHF.

The chain is built from TRBV2 and TRBJ1-3, with 8 positions matching TRBD1. The trim removed 6 bases at V and 0 bases at J, leaving 7 bases unmatched. Germline V gene sequence: CDR1 SNHLY, CDR2 FYNNEI. CDR3 size: 16 residues. The CDR3 loop is CASSRDRGFSGNTIYF. The CDR3 DNA reads as TGTGCCAGCAGCCGAGACAGGGGATTCTCTGGAAACACCATATATTTT.

This rearrangement joins TRBV27 to TRBJ2-3, with TRBD1 matching over 8 bases. The CDR3 covers 14 residues. Germline V lookup: CDR1 MNHEY, CDR2 SMNVEV (reference sequence). J was trimmed by 4 bases and V by 4 bases; bases with no gene match: 4. CDR3 in DNA: TGTGCCAGCAGTTCAGGACAGGGCGCAGATACGCAGTATTTT. Translating it yields CASSSGQGADTQYF.

The chain has TRBV7-2 and TRBJ2-7, with TRBD1 matching 10 bases. After removal of 5 bases from V and 2 bases from J, the junction contained 6 bases not matched to a gene. Looked up from germline, CDR1 is SGHTA and CDR2 is FQGNSA. The CDR3 consists of 15 residues. The CDR3 DNA sequence: TGTGCCAGCAGCCCTCGACAGGGGGCGGCCTACGAGCAGTACTTC. Translating it yields CASSPRQGAAYEQYF.

V is TRBV4-2 and J is TRBJ2-1, with TRBD2 identical over 7 bases. Per the germline V gene, CDR1 is LGHNA and CDR2 is YNFKEQ. This CDR3 spans 13 amino acids. After removal of 3 bases from V and 8 bases from J, the junction contained 4 bases not matched to a gene. The CDR3 DNA follows: TGTGCCAGCAGCCAGGTAGCGGGTGATGAGCAGTTCTTC. It is translated as CASSQVAGDEQFF.

The count of this clone is one. The chain recombines TRBV18 with TRBJ2-5, with D perhaps TRBD1 (5 bases). The CDR3 spans 15 residues. Germline V CDR1 and CDR2: KGHSH, LQKENI. Deletions cut 6 bases from V and 1 base from J, with 15 bases between. The CDR3 DNA sequence: TGTGCCAGCTCTCAAGTGGGGCTCGCCCAAGAGACCCAGTACTTC. Its translation: CASSQVGLAQETQYF.

The chain has TRBV18 and TRBJ1-2; 9 bases map to TRBD1. The CDR3 spans 14 residues. The germline CDR1 and CDR2 sequences are KGHSH and LQKENI. V shed 5 bases and J 8 bases; nucleotides not matched to a gene: 9. The CDR3 reads CASSKNTGGEGYTF. DNA for the CDR3: TGTGCCAGCTCAAAAAACACAGGGGGCGAGGGCTACACCTTC.

J is TRBJ1-2 and V is TRBV18; tentative D call: TRBD1 (6 bases). Germline V gives CDR1 KGHSH, CDR2 LQKENI. The CDR3 is made up of 15 amino acids. Trimming stripped 2 bases from V and 4 bases from J, with 14 bases between. CDR3 sequence: CASSPLRTDSYGYTF. Here the CDR3 DNA reads TGTGCCAGCTCACCATTAAGGACAGACAGCTATGGCTACACCTTC.

V usage is TRBV24-1 and J usage is TRBJ2-1, with 11 bases aligning to TRBD2. The germline gives CDR1 KGHDR, CDR2 SFDVKD. This CDR3 region has 16 residues. J was trimmed by 5 bases and V by 4 bases; bases with no gene match: 6. CDR3 sequence reads: CATSDRLAGFDNEQFF. The CDR3, as DNA: TGTGCCACCAGTGACCGACTAGCGGGATTCGACAATGAGCAGTTCTTC.

The chain recombines TRBV5-1 with TRBJ2-2, with TRBD2 identical over 9 bases. J gave up 5 bases and V 4 bases, and 6 bases lay outside the gene matches. This CDR3 contains 15 residues. Germline V gene sequence: CDR1 SGHRS, CDR2 YFSETQ. The CDR3 bases are TGCGCCAGCAGCAAGATAGCGGGAGCGACCGGGGAGCTGTTTTTT. This gives the protein CASSKIAGATGELFF.